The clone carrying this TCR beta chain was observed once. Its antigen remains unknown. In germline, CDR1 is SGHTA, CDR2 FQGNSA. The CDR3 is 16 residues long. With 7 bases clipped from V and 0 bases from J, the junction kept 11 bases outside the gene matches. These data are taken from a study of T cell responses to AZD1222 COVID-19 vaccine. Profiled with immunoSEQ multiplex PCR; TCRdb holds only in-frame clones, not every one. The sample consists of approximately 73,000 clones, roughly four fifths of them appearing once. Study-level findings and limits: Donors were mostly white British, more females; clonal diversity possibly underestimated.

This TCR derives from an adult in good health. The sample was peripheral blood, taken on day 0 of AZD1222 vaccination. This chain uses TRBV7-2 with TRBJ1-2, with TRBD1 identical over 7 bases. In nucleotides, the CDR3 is TGTGCCAGCACCCCCGTCGACAGGGCACCTAACTATGGCTACACCTTC. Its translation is CASTPVDRAPNYGYTF.